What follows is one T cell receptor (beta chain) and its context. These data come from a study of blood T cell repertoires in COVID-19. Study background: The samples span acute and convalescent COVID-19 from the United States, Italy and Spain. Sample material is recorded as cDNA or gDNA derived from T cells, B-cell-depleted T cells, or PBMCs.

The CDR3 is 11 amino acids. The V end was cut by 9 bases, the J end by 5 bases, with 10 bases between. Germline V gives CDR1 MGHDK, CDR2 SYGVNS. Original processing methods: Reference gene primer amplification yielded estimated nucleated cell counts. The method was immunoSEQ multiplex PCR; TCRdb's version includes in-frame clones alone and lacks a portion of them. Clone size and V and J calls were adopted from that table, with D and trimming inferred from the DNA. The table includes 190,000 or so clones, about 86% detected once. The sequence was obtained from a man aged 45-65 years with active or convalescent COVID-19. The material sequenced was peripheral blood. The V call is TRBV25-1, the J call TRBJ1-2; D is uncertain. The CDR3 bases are TGTGCCAGTATGTCCCTTTATGGCTACACCTTC. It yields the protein CASMSLYGYTF.